The 27 T cell receptor beta chains below were found in one sample sequenced in a study of technical replicates of blood from a few donors. This table comes from immunoSEQ multiplex PCR, and its TCRdb copy is limited to in-frame clones, with some not included. The sample lists 65,000 to 80,000 clones, under 99% occurring once. Sequencing was done on a sample of T cells isolated from PBMCs. These receptors all come from a human donor in good health.

The genes are TRBV5-1 and TRBJ1-5; D is perhaps TRBD1 (5 bases). CDR3 length: 20 residues. Looked up from germline, CDR1 is SGHRS and CDR2 is YFSETQ. V gave up 3 bases and J gave up 4 bases, with 29 bases separating them. CDR3: CASSSSLQVDRGWENQPQHF. In DNA form, the CDR3 reads TGCGCCAGCAGCTCGAGCCTGCAAGTTGACCGGGGGTGGGAGAATCAGCCCCAGCATTTT.

This CDR3 reads CAWSPGIEAFF. The CDR3 DNA reads as TGTGCCTGGAGTCCGGGTATTGAAGCTTTCTTT. V and J are TRBV30 and TRBJ1-1; D unresolved. There are 11 residues in the CDR3. The ends were cut back, 2 bases at V and 7 bases at J, with 8 bases in the middle. Germline V gene data show CDR1 as GTSNPN and CDR2 as SVGIG (reference sequence).

The chain carries TRBV6-6 and TRBJ1-4; the D gene is possibly TRBD1 (6 bases). This CDR3 is built from 16 residues. Trimming took off 5 bases at V and 5 bases at J, with 18 bases between the two ends. CDR1 and CDR2 from the germline V gene are MNHNY and SVGAGI (reference sequence). The DNA for the CDR3 is TGTGCCAGCAGTAGGGACGTGGCAGGGGCAAATGAAAAACTGTTTTTT. Residues: CASSRDVAGANEKLFF.

The V and J genes are TRBV6-5 and TRBJ1-3, with D tentatively TRBD1 (5 bases). CDR1 and CDR2 from the germline V gene are MNHEY and SVGAGI. V gave up 0 bases and J gave up 0 bases, with 6 bases separating them. CDR3 length: 15 amino acids. The DNA for the CDR3 is TGTGCCAGCAGTTACTCGACAGACTCTGGAAACACCATATATTTT. Protein sequence: CASSYSTDSGNTIYF.

This chain uses TRBV30 with TRBJ2-7; no firm D call. Trimming shortened V by 6 bases and J by 5 bases, and 14 bases separated the two germline ends. This CDR3 has 12 residues. Germline V lookup: CDR1 GTSNPN, CDR2 SVGIG (reference sequence). CDR3 DNA sequence: TGTGCCTGCAAACAGACATTGCACGAGCAGTACTTC. It translates to CACKQTLHEQYF.

This clone was found once. The chain uses TRBV6-6 and TRBJ1-2; unclear D gene. The ends were cut back, 5 bases at V and 6 bases at J, with 19 bases in the middle. This CDR3 is 15 amino acids long. CDR1 and CDR2 (germline): MNHNY, SVGAGI (reference sequence). The CDR3, as DNA: TGTGCCAGCAGTCCTAGGATTGAGGGCGATAATGGCTACACCTTC. Its translation is CASSPRIEGDNGYTF.

The genes are TRBV6-4 and TRBJ2-2; the match to TRBD1 covers 9 bases. Germline CDR1 reads MRHNA; CDR2 reads SNTAGT. Unmatched junction bases numbered 12, after V lost 11 bases and J lost 5 bases. CDR3 length equals 15 residues. The CDR3 nucleotides are TGTGCCGAATCAGGCAAGGACAGGGGTACCGGGGAGCTGTTTTTT. It translates to CAESGKDRGTGELFF.

J is TRBJ1-2 and V is TRBV12-5; 7 nucleotides align to TRBD1. V lost 5 bases and J lost 4; bases outside the gene matches: 10. Germline CDR1 is LGHNT and CDR2 is FRNRAP. This CDR3 is 15 amino acids long. CDR3 amino acids: CASGNDSGTAYGYTF. Here the CDR3 DNA reads TGTGCTAGTGGTAACGATTCCGGGACAGCCTATGGCTACACCTTC.

This sequence joins TRBV20-1 and TRBJ2-7; D is ambiguous. The V end lost 0 bases, the J end lost 6 bases, and 6 bases lay between the germline ends. This CDR3 is built from 11 residues. Germline CDR1 reads DFQATT; CDR2 reads SNEGSKA (reference sequence). CDR3 sequence reads: CSARESREQYF. The DNA for the CDR3 is TGCAGTGCTAGAGAATCCCGCGAGCAGTACTTC.

The J gene is TRBJ1-1, the V gene TRBV27; tentatively, D is TRBD1 (6 bases). Germline CDR1 reads MNHEY; CDR2 reads SMNVEV (reference sequence). The CDR3 contains 16 residues. The V end was cut by 5 bases, the J end by 2 bases, with 18 bases between. The CDR3 reads CASSNYVDRPNTEAFF. In DNA form, the CDR3 reads TGTGCCAGCAGTAATTACGTAGACAGGCCAAACACTGAAGCTTTCTTT.

V usage is TRBV7-9 and J usage is TRBJ1-2; D possibly corresponds to TRBD1 (5 bases). Trimming pared 8 bases from V and 8 bases from J, leaving 18 bases between. The CDR3 sequence is 13 residues long. CDR1 is SEHNR, CDR2 FQNEAQ, per germline (reference sequence). The CDR3 bases are TGTGCCAGCGCTAGCGGGGGAATGGGAGGCTACACCTTC. Its translation: CASASGGMGGYTF.

V gene TRBV30 combines with J gene TRBJ1-5, with D possibly matching TRBD1 (6 bases). Germline V lookup: CDR1 GTSNPN, CDR2 SVGIG (reference sequence). The CDR3 loop spans 13 amino acids. V lost 5 bases, J lost 5 bases, and 13 bases lay in between. The CDR3 nucleotides read TGTGCCTGGGCTACAGGGAAGGATCAGCCCCAGCATTTT. It specifies CAWATGKDQPQHF. Looking up the rest from reference TRBV30 and TRBJ1-5 gives the full variable domain: SQTIHQWPATLVQPVGSPLSLECTVEGTSNPNLYWYRQAAGRGLQLLFYSVGIGQISSEVPQNLSASRPQDRQFILSSKKLLLSDSGFYLCAWATGKDQPQHFGDGTRLSIL.

This sequence joins TRBV9 and TRBJ2-1; a possible D gene is TRBD2 (6 bases). CDR3 length: 18 residues. V was cut by 4 bases and J by 6 bases, with 26 bases left in between. The germline V gene encodes CDR1 SGDLS and CDR2 YYNGEE. The CDR3 region is CASSPPKMRENPRNEQFF. The CDR3 bases are TGTGCCAGCAGCCCCCCGAAGATGCGGGAAAATCCTCGCAATGAGCAGTTCTTC.

This chain uses TRBV6-1 with TRBJ2-1; D call uncertain. This CDR3 has 15 residues. The V gene's germline CDR1 is MNHNS and CDR2 SASEGT. V lost 5 bases and J lost 6, with 17 bases in between. The CDR3 reads CASSPRHRTLNEQFF. The CDR3 DNA is TGTGCCAGCAGTCCCCGACATAGAACGCTCAATGAGCAGTTCTTC.

This chain connects TRBV28 to TRBJ2-1; 8 nucleotides line up with TRBD2. The junction had 11 bases not matched to a gene; V was cut back by 3 bases and J by 4 bases. The CDR3 totals 17 residues. The germline CDR1 and CDR2 sequences are MDHEN and SYDVKM. CDR3 region: CASSLVSGTRPYNEQFF. CDR3 nucleotides: TGTGCCAGCAGTTTGGTTTCGGGGACTAGACCTTACAATGAGCAGTTCTTC.

The chain has TRBV4-2 and TRBJ1-4; 7 positions match TRBD1. This CDR3 is built from 19 residues. Germline CDR1 and CDR2: LGHNA and YNFKEQ. J gave up 0 bases and V 3 bases, and 13 bases lay outside the gene matches. The CDR3 protein is CASSHPTSGTVATNEKLFF. The DNA for the CDR3 is TGTGCCAGCAGCCACCCGACTTCCGGGACAGTTGCAACTAATGAAAAACTGTTTTTT.

This rearrangement joins TRBV27 to TRBJ1-2; 11 bases agree with TRBD1. V gave up 4 bases and J gave up 4 bases; unmatched junction bases: 5. Per germline, CDR1 MNHEY and CDR2 SMNVEV (reference sequence). The CDR3 is 15 amino acids. The CDR3 nucleotides read TGTGCCAGCAGTTCGGGACAGGGGGTTCGCTATGGCTACACCTTC. Translation: CASSSGQGVRYGYTF.

The rearrangement uses TRBV7-9 and TRBJ2-4; 10 nucleotides align to TRBD2. The CDR3 has 15 amino acids. In germline, CDR1 is SEHNR, CDR2 FQNEAQ (reference sequence). With V trimmed by 5 bases and J by 1 base, 2 bases remained unmatched. This chain's CDR3 is CASSRAGGAKNIQYF. In nucleotides, the CDR3 is TGTGCCAGCAGCCGAGCGGGAGGGGCCAAAAACATTCAGTACTTC.

V and J are TRBV19 and TRBJ1-3; TRBD1 matches at 9 bases. The J segment lost 4 bases and the V segment lost 5 bases, leaving 9 bases of the junction unmatched. The CDR3 spans 16 residues. Germline CDR1 LNHDA, CDR2 SQIVND (reference sequence). The CDR3 DNA is TGTGCCAGTAGTGACCGTGACAGGGGGGACGGAAACACCATATATTTT. This codes for CASSDRDRGDGNTIYF.

The rearrangement links TRBV11-2 to TRBJ2-3, with TRBD2 matching over 7 bases. The ends lost 1 base at V and 3 bases at J; junction bases unmatched: 7. Germline V gene data show CDR1 as SGHAT and CDR2 as FQNNGV. CDR3 length: 16 amino acids. The CDR3 loop reads CASSLALTGGTDTQYF. CDR3 DNA: TGTGCCAGCAGCTTAGCTCTGACGGGAGGAACAGATACGCAGTATTTT.

This sequence joins TRBV27 and TRBJ1-2; the match to TRBD1 covers 8 bases. Germline CDR1 is MNHEY and CDR2 is SMNVEV (reference sequence). V dropped 5 bases and J dropped 6; count of bases not matched to a gene: 5. The CDR3 covers 13 residues. CDR3 amino acids: CASSQGATDGYTF. CDR3 coding DNA: TGTGCCAGCAGTCAGGGGGCTACAGATGGCTACACCTTC.

The chain recombines TRBV7-2 with TRBJ2-3, with 8 bases identical to TRBD2. Trimming took 3 bases from V and 0 from J; bases not matched to a gene: 2. The CDR3 covers 15 residues. CDR1 and CDR2 from the germline V gene are SGHTA and FQGNSA. CDR3 nucleotides: TGTGCCAGCAGCTTCTCTAGCGGGAGCACAGATACGCAGTATTTT. It translates to CASSFSSGSTDTQYF.

This chain connects TRBV7-2 to TRBJ2-5; possibly TRBD2 for D (6 bases). V lost 6 bases and J lost 5, with 16 bases in between. The CDR3 runs 14 residues. CDR1 is SGHTA and CDR2 is FQGNSA in the germline V gene. CDR3 DNA sequence: TGTGCCAGCAGTTCCAGGGACTGGGAGGAGACCCAGTACTTC. As protein: CASSSRDWEETQYF.

The V call is TRBV7-2, the J call TRBJ1-1; D is uncertain. The CDR3 runs 12 residues. Trimming removed 2 bases from V and 6 bases from J, with 7 bases in between. Germline V gives CDR1 SGHTA, CDR2 FQGNSA. CDR3 in amino acids: CASSLMASEAFF. The DNA for the CDR3 is TGTGCCAGCAGCTTAATGGCATCTGAAGCTTTCTTT.

The V call is TRBV30, the J call TRBJ1-3; 8 bases line up with TRBD1. With V trimmed by 2 bases and J by 0 bases, 6 bases remained unmatched. The CDR3 has 16 residues. CDR1 and CDR2 (germline): GTSNPN, SVGIG (reference sequence). This CDR3 is CAWSPLQGGSGNTIYF. DNA for the CDR3: TGTGCCTGGAGTCCCTTACAGGGGGGCTCTGGAAACACCATATATTTT.

The chain carries TRBV6-4 and TRBJ2-3; 13 positions agree with TRBD2. V gave up 3 bases and J gave up 4 bases; unmatched junction bases: 1. Germline CDR1 is MRHNA and CDR2 is SNTAGT. The CDR3 has 15 amino acids. The CDR3 reads CASSEGLAGSDTQYF. CDR3 DNA sequence: TGTGCCAGCAGTGAGGGACTAGCGGGATCAGATACGCAGTATTTT.

The chain recombines TRBV9 with TRBJ2-7, with D possibly matching TRBD2 (5 bases). Germline V gene data show CDR1 as SGDLS and CDR2 as YYNGEE. The germline V and J ends were trimmed by 0 bases and 7 bases, with 11 bases remaining between them. The CDR3 loop spans 13 amino acids. The CDR3 DNA is TGTGCCAGCAGCGTAGATGCAGGAGGAGAGCAGTACTTC. Encoded protein: CASSVDAGGEQYF.